This entry concerns a single T cell receptor (beta chain). The germline V gene encodes CDR1 SGDLS and CDR2 YYNGEE. V trimming: 0 bases; J trimming: 9 bases; junction bases outside the gene matches: 8. This CDR3 has 15 residues. This record comes from a study of T cell responses to AZD1222 COVID-19 vaccine. TCRdb keeps only in-frame clones here, not all; method: immunoSEQ multiplex PCR. This table has 100,000 or so clones, around 87% appearing once. The material was peripheral blood, obtained 28 days after the second AZD1222 dose. This receptor was identified in an adult who received the AZD1222 COVID-19 vaccine. The chain has TRBV9 and TRBJ2-1, with 8 nucleotides matching TRBD1. The CDR3 region has the DNA TGTGCCAGCAGCGTAGGCGGGCAGGGGGCGGGTGAGCAGTTCTTC. This encodes CASSVGGQGAGEQFF. Full variable domain (rest looked up from reference TRBV9 and TRBJ2-1): DSGVTQTPKHLITATGQRVTLRCSPRSGDLSVYWYQQSLDQGLQFLIQYYNGEERAKGNILERFSAQQFPDLHSELNLSSLELGDSALYFCASSVGGQGAGEQFFGPGTRLTVL.